Each of the 19 T cell receptor beta chains below was sequenced from the same sample in a study of T cell repertoires in cytomegalovirus infection. These receptors lack a known antigen. A single record per CDR3 protein comes from TCRdb applying MiXCR to the reads. The sample has more than 65,000 distinct CDR3 sequences, roughly 44% seen once. Sequenced material: CD8+ T cells from cultured PBMCs, taken from culture after CMV antigen stimulation. All receptors derive from a human donor in good health (CMV status not recorded). Some clones in this sample may be carry-over from other donors' samples.

This clonotype was seen once. The chain links TRBV7-2 to TRBJ2-3; possible D gene TRBD1, 5 bases. The CDR3 consists of 16 residues. Trimming pared 5 bases from V and 1 base from J, leaving 16 bases between. Germline lookup yields CDR1 SGHTA and CDR2 FQGNSA. The CDR3 loop is CASSAWKETGTDTQYF. CDR3 coding DNA: TGTGCCAGCAGCGCTTGGAAGGAGACAGGCACAGATACGCAGTATTTT. Combining the CDR3 with reference TRBV7-2 and TRBJ2-3 gives the whole variable domain GAGVSQSPSNKVTEKGKDVELRCDPISGHTALYWYRQSLGQGLEFLIYFQGNSAPDKSGLPSDRFSAERTGGSVSTLTIQRTQQEDSAVYLCASSAWKETGTDTQYFGPGTRLTVL.

The chain carries TRBV27 and TRBJ2-1; 9 nucleotides line up with TRBD2. Germline lookup yields CDR1 MNHEY and CDR2 SMNVEV (reference sequence). The CDR3 runs 15 residues. The V and J ends lost 5 bases and 4 bases, in that order; junction bases with no gene match: 6. DNA of the CDR3: TGTGCCAGCAGTCCTCCTAGCGGGGTTTACAATGAGCAGTTCTTC. This translates into CASSPPSGVYNEQFF.

This clonotype turned up a few times. In DNA, the CDR3 is TGTGCCAGCAGCTTAAAGGGAAATCAGCCCCAGCATTTT. Translation gives CASSLKGNQPQHF. The chain recombines TRBV7-6 with TRBJ1-5; D call uncertain. CDR1 and CDR2 from the germline V gene are SGHVS and FNYEAQ. The CDR3 is 13 amino acids. Trimming left V 2 bases short and J 4 bases short, with 6 bases between.

This clonotype showed up just a few times. The chain is built from TRBV7-9 and TRBJ1-5, with unresolved D. Germline lookup yields CDR1 SEHNR and CDR2 FQNEAQ (reference sequence). Deletions cut 3 bases from V and 5 bases from J, with 11 bases between. This CDR3 is built from 14 residues. The CDR3 coding sequence is TGTGCCAGCAGCTTCGAGGGAAGGGATCAGCCCCAGCATTTT. Translating gives CASSFEGRDQPQHF.

In its sample, this clonotype was seen a few times. The chain joins TRBV28 to TRBJ2-7; 11 bases line up with TRBD2. CDR1 and CDR2 from the germline V gene are MDHEN and SYDVKM. CDR3 length: 15 amino acids. V shed 6 bases and J 2 bases; nucleotides not matched to a gene: 6. The CDR3 DNA reads TGTGCCAGCAGCCGGACTAGCGGGTTCGCCTACGAGCAGTACTTC. Its protein product is CASSRTSGFAYEQYF.

This clonotype was seen only once. This chain joins TRBV12-3 or TRBV12-4 and TRBJ2-7; 10 bases align to TRBD2. Trimming took 5 bases from V and 2 from J; bases not matched to a gene: 6. The CDR3 has 15 amino acids. CDR3 sequence: CASSASGRATYEQYF. For the CDR3, the DNA is TGTGCCAGCAGTGCGAGCGGGAGGGCTACCTACGAGCAGTACTTC.

V usage is TRBV20-1 and J usage is TRBJ1-2, with 7 bases identical to TRBD1. CDR3 length equals 9 residues. The junction had 2 bases not matched to a gene; V was cut back by 5 bases and J by 11 bases. Germline CDR1 DFQATT, CDR2 SNEGSKA (reference sequence). The CDR3 bases are TGCAGTGCTGAGACAGGGTACACCTTC. Translation: CSAETGYTF.

The rearrangement uses TRBV24-1 and TRBJ2-1; D possibly corresponds to TRBD1 (5 bases). The CDR3 has 16 amino acids. V was clipped by 1 base and J by 4 bases, with 13 bases between them. Germline loops: CDR1 KGHDR, CDR2 SFDVKD. The CDR3 region is CATSDFDSYPYNEQFF. CDR3 in DNA: TGTGCCACCAGTGATTTCGACAGCTACCCGTACAATGAGCAGTTCTTC.

J is TRBJ2-5 and V is TRBV7-9; the D gene is possibly TRBD2 (5 bases). Trimming took off 4 bases at V and 2 bases at J, with 11 bases between the two ends. The CDR3 has 14 residues. CDR1 and CDR2 (germline): SEHNR, FQNEAQ (reference sequence). The DNA of the CDR3 is TGTGCCAGCAGCTCCCCGGGGTCTCAAGAGACCCAGTACTTC. Encoded protein: CASSSPGSQETQYF.

The sample holds a few counts of this clonotype. The chain links TRBV19 to TRBJ2-1, with D unclear. Trimming pared 1 base from V and 5 bases from J, leaving 12 bases between. This CDR3 has 15 amino acids. The germline gives CDR1 LNHDA, CDR2 SQIVND (reference sequence). In DNA, the CDR3 is TGTGCCAGTAGTATAGGTTGGAGTAGAAACAATGAGCAGTTCTTC. This codes for CASSIGWSRNNEQFF.

A word on this clonotype: A much larger clone differs by one base, so this may be a read error. The rearrangement links TRBV7-2 to TRBJ2-7; TRBD2 aligns across 9 bases. Germline V lookup: CDR1 SGHTA, CDR2 FQGNSA. The CDR3 runs to 16 residues. The CDR3 bases are TGTGCCAACAGCTTAGGCAGCGGGAGGCTGACCTACGAGCAGTACTTC. Its protein product is CANSLGSGRLTYEQYF.

The chain has TRBV7-9 and TRBJ2-7; the D call may be TRBD1 or TRBD2 (7 bases each). The ends were cut back, 7 bases at V and 4 bases at J, with 20 bases in the middle. The CDR3 is made up of 15 amino acids. Per the germline V gene, CDR1 is SEHNR and CDR2 is FQNEAQ (reference sequence). CDR3 region: CASTSAGGAGYEQYF. The CDR3 DNA is TGTGCCAGCACCTCAGCAGGGGGGGCTGGTTACGAGCAGTACTTC.

The chain links TRBV5-4 to TRBJ2-5; 9 bases are a match to TRBD1. The CDR3 is 18 residues long. Germline-derived CDR1 and CDR2 are SGHNT and YYREEE (reference sequence). V was pared by 0 bases and J by 4 bases, with 13 bases of the junction left unmatched. CDR3 DNA sequence: TGTGCCAGCAGCTTGGTTTCAACCGGACAGGGGCTACGAGAGACCCAGTACTTC. Amino acid sequence: CASSLVSTGQGLRETQYF.

CDR3 amino acids: CASRAGRSGQPQHF. In DNA, the CDR3 is TGTGCCAGCCGCGCAGGGAGATCGGGTCAGCCCCAGCATTTT. V gene TRBV6-6 combines with J gene TRBJ1-5; TRBD1 is a possible D gene (5 bases). V was shortened by 8 bases and J by 6 bases, with 17 bases between the two germline ends. The CDR3 is 14 residues long. Germline values: CDR1 MNHNY, CDR2 SVGAGI (reference sequence).

The CDR3 nucleotides are TGTGCCAGCAGCCCCCCGCGGGGGGCCAGCCACGAGCAGTACTTC. Its protein product is CASSPPRGASHEQYF. The chain has TRBV9 and TRBJ2-7; 8 nucleotides match TRBD2. The CDR3 runs to 15 residues. From germline, CDR1 is SGDLS and CDR2 YYNGEE. Trimming at V came to 4 bases and at J to 5 bases, leaving 11 bases not matched to a gene.

The genes are TRBV5-5 and TRBJ2-2; no clear D gene. The CDR3 spans 15 residues. Germline V CDR1 and CDR2: SGHKS, YYEKEE (reference sequence). Trimming pared 0 bases from V and 5 bases from J, leaving 11 bases between. In DNA, the CDR3 is TGTGCCAGCAGCTTGGGGGGAATCGGGACCGGGGAGCTGTTTTTT. This sequence encodes CASSLGGIGTGELFF.

This clonotype came up many times. The chain has TRBV27 and TRBJ2-7, with 9 nucleotides matching TRBD1. The length of the CDR3 is 16 residues. CDR1 and CDR2 (germline): MNHEY, SMNVEV (reference sequence). The junction had 8 bases not matched to a gene; V was cut back by 5 bases and J by 0 bases. CDR3 protein: CASSPHRDRASYEQYF. The CDR3 bases are TGTGCCAGCAGTCCGCACCGGGACAGGGCCTCCTACGAGCAGTACTTC.

The chain is built from TRBV5-1 and TRBJ2-1; D is ambiguous. Germline V gene lookup returns CDR1 SGHRS and CDR2 YFSETQ. The V and J ends lost 1 base and 8 bases respectively, with 22 bases between them. The CDR3 sequence is 17 residues long. The CDR3 protein is CASSLIFSSRSWDEQFF. The CDR3 DNA is TGCGCCAGCAGCTTGATCTTCTCATCTCGGTCTTGGGATGAGCAGTTCTTC.

This chain connects TRBV7-6 to TRBJ1-1, with D perhaps matching TRBD1 (5 bases). This CDR3 is 13 amino acids long. Trimming took off 6 bases at V and 5 bases at J, with 13 bases between the two ends. The germline CDR1 and CDR2 sequences are SGHVS and FNYEAQ. In DNA form, the CDR3 reads TGTGCCAGCAGGGAAGGGGAGCGGACTGAAGCTTTCTTT. It codes for CASREGERTEAFF.